This TCR beta chain is drawn from a study of T cell responses to AZD1222 COVID-19 vaccine. Study-wide results and caveats: The CD4 TCRs associated with vaccination extended across spike and predominated at 160-218 and 743-854. Most donors were white British, females outnumbered males, and clonal diversity was possibly underestimated.

This clone was detected only once. The antigen remains undetermined. Data came from immunoSEQ multiplex PCR; TCRdb stores just in-frame clones and leaves some out. The data hold 85,000 to 120,000 clones, with about 90% observed a single time. Specimen: peripheral blood, collected 28 days after the second AZD1222 dose. The source of this sequence is an adult who received the AZD1222 COVID-19 vaccine.

The CDR3 nucleotides read TGTGCCAGCAGCTTGGTCCGGGGGGCCACAGATACGCAGTATTTT. It is translated as CASSLVRGATDTQYF. The chain recombines TRBV5-5 with TRBJ2-3; the D gene is possibly TRBD2 (7 bases). V gave up 0 bases and J gave up 2 bases, with 10 bases separating them. The CDR3 runs 15 residues. Germline CDR1 and CDR2: SGHKS and YYEKEE (reference sequence).